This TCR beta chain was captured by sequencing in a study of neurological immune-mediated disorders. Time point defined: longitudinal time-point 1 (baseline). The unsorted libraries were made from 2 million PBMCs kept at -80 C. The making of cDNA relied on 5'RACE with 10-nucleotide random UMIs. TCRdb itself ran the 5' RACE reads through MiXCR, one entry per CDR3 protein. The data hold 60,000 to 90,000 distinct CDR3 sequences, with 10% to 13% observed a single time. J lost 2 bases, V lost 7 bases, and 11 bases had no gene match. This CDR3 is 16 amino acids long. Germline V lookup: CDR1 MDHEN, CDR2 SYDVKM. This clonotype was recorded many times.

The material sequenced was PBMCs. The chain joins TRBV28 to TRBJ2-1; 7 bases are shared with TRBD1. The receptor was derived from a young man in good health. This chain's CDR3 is CASTGGRDSPYNEQFF. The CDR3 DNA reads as TGTGCCAGCACCGGAGGTAGGGACAGCCCCTACAATGAGCAGTTCTTC. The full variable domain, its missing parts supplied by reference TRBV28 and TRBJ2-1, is DVKVTQSSRYLVKRTGEKVFLECVQDMDHENMFWYRQDPGLGLRLIYFSYDVKMKEKGDIPEGYSVSREKKERFSLILESASTNQTSMYLCASTGGRDSPYNEQFFGPGTRLTVL.